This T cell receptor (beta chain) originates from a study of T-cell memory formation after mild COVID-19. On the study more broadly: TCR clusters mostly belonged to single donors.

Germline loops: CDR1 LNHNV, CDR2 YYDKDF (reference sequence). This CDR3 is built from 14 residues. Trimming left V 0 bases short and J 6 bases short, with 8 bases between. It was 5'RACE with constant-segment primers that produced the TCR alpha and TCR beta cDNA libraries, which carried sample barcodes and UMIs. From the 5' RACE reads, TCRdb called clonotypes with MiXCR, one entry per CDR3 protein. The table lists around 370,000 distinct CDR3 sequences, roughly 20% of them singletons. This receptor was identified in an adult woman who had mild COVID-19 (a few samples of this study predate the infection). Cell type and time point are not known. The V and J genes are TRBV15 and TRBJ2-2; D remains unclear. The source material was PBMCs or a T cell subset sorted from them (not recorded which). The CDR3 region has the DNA TGTGCCACCAGCAGAGATCCTCGATCCGGGGAGCTGTTTTTT. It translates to CATSRDPRSGELFF. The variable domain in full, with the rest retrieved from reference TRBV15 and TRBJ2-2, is DAMVIQNPRYQVTQFGKPVTLSCSQTLNHNVMYWYQQKSSQAPKLLFHYYDKDFNNEADTPDNFQSRRPNTSFCFLDIRSPGLGDTAMYLCATSRDPRSGELFFGEGSRLTVL.